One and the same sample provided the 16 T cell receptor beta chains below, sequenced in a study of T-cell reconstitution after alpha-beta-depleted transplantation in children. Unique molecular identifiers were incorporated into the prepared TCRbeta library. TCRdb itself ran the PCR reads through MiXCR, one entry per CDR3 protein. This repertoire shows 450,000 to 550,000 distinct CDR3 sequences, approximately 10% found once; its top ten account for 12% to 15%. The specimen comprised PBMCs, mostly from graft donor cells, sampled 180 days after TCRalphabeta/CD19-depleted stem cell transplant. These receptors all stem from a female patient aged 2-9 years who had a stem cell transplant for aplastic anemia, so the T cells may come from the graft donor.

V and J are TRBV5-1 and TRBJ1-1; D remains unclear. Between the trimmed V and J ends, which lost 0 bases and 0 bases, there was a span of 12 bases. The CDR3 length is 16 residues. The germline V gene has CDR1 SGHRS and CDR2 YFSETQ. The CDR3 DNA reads TGCGCCAGCAGCTTGGCAGGTTATATCATGAACACTGAAGCTTTCTTT. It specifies CASSLAGYIMNTEAFF.

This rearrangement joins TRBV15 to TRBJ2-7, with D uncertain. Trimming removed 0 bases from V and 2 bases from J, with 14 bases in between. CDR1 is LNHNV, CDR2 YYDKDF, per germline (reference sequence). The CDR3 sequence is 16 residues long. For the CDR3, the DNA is TGTGCCACCAGCAGAGATGATGGAGTTGTCCCCTACGAGCAGTACTTC. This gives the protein CATSRDDGVVPYEQYF.

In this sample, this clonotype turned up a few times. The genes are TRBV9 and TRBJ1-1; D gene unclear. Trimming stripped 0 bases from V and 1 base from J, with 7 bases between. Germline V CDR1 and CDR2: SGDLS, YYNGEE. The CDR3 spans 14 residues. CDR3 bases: TGTGCCAGCAGCGTAGGACGGGAGAACACTGAAGCTTTCTTT. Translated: CASSVGRENTEAFF. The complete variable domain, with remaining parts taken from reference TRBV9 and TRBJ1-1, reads DSGVTQTPKHLITATGQRVTLRCSPRSGDLSVYWYQQSLDQGLQFLIQYYNGEERAKGNILERFSAQQFPDLHSELNLSSLELGDSALYFCASSVGRENTEAFFGQGTRLTVV.

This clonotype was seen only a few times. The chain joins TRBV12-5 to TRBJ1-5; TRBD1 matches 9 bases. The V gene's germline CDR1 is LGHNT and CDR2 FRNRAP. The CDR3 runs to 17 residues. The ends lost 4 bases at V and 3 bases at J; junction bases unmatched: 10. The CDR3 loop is CASGSGTGKALNQPQHF. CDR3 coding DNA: TGTGCTAGTGGTTCTGGGACAGGGAAAGCCCTCAATCAGCCCCAGCATTTT.

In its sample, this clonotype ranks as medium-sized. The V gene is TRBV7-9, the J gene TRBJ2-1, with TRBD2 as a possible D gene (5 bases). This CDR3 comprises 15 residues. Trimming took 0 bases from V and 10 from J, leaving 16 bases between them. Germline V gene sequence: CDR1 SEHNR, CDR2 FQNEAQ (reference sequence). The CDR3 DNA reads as TGTGCCAGCAGCTTAGCCACGACTACCCCCGGAGAGCAGTTCTTC. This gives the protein CASSLATTTPGEQFF.

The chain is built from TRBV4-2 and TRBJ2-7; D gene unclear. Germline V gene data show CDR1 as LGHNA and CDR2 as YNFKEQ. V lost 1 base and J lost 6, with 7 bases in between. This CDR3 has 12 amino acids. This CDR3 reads CASSQVPGEQYF. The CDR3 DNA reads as TGTGCCAGCAGCCAAGTTCCCGGCGAGCAGTACTTC.

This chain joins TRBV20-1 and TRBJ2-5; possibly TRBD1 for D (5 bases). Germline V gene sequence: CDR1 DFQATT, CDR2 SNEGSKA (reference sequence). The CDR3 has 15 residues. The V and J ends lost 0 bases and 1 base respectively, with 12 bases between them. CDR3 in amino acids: CSARDLDNIQETQYF. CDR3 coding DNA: TGCAGTGCTAGAGACCTGGACAACATCCAAGAGACCCAGTACTTC.

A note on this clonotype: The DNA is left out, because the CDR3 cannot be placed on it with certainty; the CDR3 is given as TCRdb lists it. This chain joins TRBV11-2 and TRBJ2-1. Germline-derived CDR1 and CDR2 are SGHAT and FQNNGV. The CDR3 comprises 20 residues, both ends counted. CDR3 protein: CASSSLANNEQFFGFPEQFF.

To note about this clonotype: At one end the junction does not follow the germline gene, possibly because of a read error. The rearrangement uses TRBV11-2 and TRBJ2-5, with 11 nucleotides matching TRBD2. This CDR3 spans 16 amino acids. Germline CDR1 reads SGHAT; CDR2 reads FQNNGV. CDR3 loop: CAGSRRISGRGETQYF. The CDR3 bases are TGTGCCGGCAGCCGTCGTATTAGCGGGAGGGGGGAGACCCAGTACTTC.

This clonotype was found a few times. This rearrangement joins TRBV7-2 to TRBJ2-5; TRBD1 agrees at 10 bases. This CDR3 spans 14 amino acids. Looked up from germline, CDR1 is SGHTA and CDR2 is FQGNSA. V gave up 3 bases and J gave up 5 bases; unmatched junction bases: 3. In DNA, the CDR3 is TGTGCCAGCAGCTTTGACAGGGGGCGGGAGACCCAGTACTTC. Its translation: CASSFDRGRETQYF. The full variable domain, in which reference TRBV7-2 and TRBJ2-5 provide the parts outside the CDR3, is GAGVSQSPSNKVTEKGKDVELRCDPISGHTALYWYRQSLGQGLEFLIYFQGNSAPDKSGLPSDRFSAERTGGSVSTLTIQRTQQEDSAVYLCASSFDRGRETQYFGPGTRLLVL.

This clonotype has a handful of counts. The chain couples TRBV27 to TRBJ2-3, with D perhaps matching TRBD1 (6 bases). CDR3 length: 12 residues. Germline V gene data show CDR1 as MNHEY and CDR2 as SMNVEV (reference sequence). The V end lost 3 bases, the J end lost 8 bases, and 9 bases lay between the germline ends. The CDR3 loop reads CASSLNRVTQYF. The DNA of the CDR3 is TGTGCCAGCAGTTTGAACAGGGTTACGCAGTATTTT.

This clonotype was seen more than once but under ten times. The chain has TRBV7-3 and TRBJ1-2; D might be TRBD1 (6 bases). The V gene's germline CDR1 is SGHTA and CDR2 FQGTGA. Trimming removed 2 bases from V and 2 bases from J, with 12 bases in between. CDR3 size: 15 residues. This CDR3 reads CASSLQGPVNYGYTF. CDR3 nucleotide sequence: TGTGCCAGCAGCTTACAGGGGCCAGTAAACTATGGCTACACCTTC. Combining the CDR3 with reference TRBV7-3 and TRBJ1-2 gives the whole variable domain GAGVSQTPSNKVTEKGKYVELRCDPISGHTALYWYRQSLGQGPEFLIYFQGTGAADDSGLPNDRFFAVRPEGSVSTLKIQRTERGDSAVYLCASSLQGPVNYGYTFGSGTRLTVV.

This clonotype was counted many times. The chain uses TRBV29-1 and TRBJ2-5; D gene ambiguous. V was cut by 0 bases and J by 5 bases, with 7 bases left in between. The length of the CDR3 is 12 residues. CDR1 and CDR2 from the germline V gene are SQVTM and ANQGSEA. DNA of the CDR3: TGCAGCGTTGAAGAGGGGTGGGAGACCCAGTACTTC. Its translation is CSVEEGWETQYF.

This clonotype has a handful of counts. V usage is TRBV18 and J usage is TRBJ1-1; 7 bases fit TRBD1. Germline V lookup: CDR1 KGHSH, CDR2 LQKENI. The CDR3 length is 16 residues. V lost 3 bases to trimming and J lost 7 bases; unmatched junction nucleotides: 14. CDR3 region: CASSPKPATGYVEAFF. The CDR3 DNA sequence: TGTGCCAGCTCACCGAAGCCGGCGACAGGGTATGTTGAAGCTTTCTTT.

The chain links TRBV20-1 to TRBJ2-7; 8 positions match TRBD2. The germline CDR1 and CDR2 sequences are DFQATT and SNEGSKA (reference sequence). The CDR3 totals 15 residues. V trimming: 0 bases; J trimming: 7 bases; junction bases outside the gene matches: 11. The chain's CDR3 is CSARDPGLGADEQYF. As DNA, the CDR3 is TGCAGTGCTAGAGACCCGGGACTAGGAGCTGATGAGCAGTACTTC.

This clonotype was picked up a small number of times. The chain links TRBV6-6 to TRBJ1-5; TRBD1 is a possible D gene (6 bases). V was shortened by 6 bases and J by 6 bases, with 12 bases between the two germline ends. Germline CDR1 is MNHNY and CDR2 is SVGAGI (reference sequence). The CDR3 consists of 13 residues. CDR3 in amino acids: CASSQQGSQPQHF. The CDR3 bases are TGTGCCAGCAGCCAACAGGGTTCTCAGCCCCAGCATTTT.